These 2 T cell receptor beta chains were sequenced from one sample in a study of cytomegalovirus exposure and HLA in healthy donors. 60 Vbeta and 13 Jbeta primers were used in PCR. Clones were read by immunoSEQ multiplex PCR, and TCRdb kept only the in-frame ones, dropping some. The sample consists of around 200,000 clones, 60% to 85% of them appearing once. Sequenced input: PBMCs. The source is a male donor in good health and CMV-seronegative.

V gene TRBV29-1 combines with J gene TRBJ2-7; 8 bases line up with TRBD2. There are 16 residues in the CDR3. With V trimmed by 5 bases and J by 0 bases, 12 bases remained unmatched. CDR1 and CDR2 from the germline V gene are SQVTM and ANQGSEA. This chain's CDR3 is CSVWGFDGRVSYEQYF. CDR3 sequence (DNA): TGCAGCGTTTGGGGCTTCGACGGGAGGGTCTCCTACGAGCAGTACTTC.

In its sample, this clone was seen once. The chain recombines TRBV9 with TRBJ1-3; D not resolved. Trimming took off 0 bases at V and 3 bases at J, with 7 bases between the two ends. This CDR3 contains 14 residues. The germline V gene encodes CDR1 SGDLS and CDR2 YYNGEE. CDR3 residues: CASSVGGDGNTIYF. DNA of the CDR3: TGTGCCAGCAGCGTAGGGGGAGATGGAAACACCATATATTTT.